This T cell receptor beta chain was observed in a study of low-dose radiotherapy and immunotherapy resistance in tumors. Overall study: Cohort 2 received 1 Gy per fraction every two weeks, totaling 13 Gy over 26 weeks. From cycle 1 day 1, patients took oral aspirin 300 mg every day for four cycles.

This clonotype has at least ten counts. Documented time point: before trial treatment. The treatment that donors received included nivolumab, ipilimumab, aspirin, low-dose cyclophosphamide and low-dose radiotherapy. Both TCRalpha and TCRbeta chains were reverse transcribed with V-gene-specific primers. TCRs were put through roughly 20 PCR cycles of amplification with Phusion. A constant-region primer and the V-primer adapter served as the primer pair. In vitro transcription amplified isolated mRNA. TCRdb itself ran the reads through MiXCR, one entry per CDR3 protein. The sample has 55,000 to 70,000 distinct CDR3 sequences, about 23% seen once. The material sequenced was PBMCs, taken before treatment. This TCR was sampled from a male donor with prostate cancer.

The CDR3 DNA reads as TGCAGTGCTTGGACAGGGTCTGGAAACACCATATATTTT. Protein: CSAWTGSGNTIYF. J is TRBJ1-3 and V is TRBV20-1; the match to TRBD1 covers 8 bases. This CDR3 is built from 13 residues. Germline assignment: CDR1 DFQATT and CDR2 SNEGSKA (reference sequence). The J segment lost 1 base and the V segment lost 5 bases, leaving 1 base of the junction unmatched.